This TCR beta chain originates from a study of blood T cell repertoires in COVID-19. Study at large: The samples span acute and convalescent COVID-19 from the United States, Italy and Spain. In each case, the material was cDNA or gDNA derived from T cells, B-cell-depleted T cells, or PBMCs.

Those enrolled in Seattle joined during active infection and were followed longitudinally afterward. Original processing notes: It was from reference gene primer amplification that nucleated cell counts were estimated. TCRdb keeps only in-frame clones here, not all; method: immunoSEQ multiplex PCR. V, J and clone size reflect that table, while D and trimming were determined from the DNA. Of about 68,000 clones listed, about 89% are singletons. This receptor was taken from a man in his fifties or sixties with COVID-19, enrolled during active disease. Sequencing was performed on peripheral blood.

The CDR3 protein is CASSSTGQGASDTQYF. The CDR3 nucleotides are TGTGCCAGCAGTTCCACGGGACAGGGGGCATCAGATACGCAGTATTTT. This chain connects TRBV6-2 or TRBV6-3 to TRBJ2-3, with 12 bases matching TRBD1. This CDR3 is built from 16 residues. V lost 4 bases and J lost 4; bases outside the gene matches: 6. Germline values: CDR1 MNHEY, CDR2 SVGEGT.